The TCR beta chain under discussion was sequenced for a study of T cell responses to AZD1222 COVID-19 vaccine. A few counts support this clone. Its antigen is unidentified. Study results and caveats: As reported, nearly half of all spike-specific TCRs target variant regions that are unmutated. The donor cohort was predominantly white British with a female majority, and clonal diversity may have been underestimated. Repertoires were collected only later (after the peak T cell response had occurred).

TCRdb's copy holds only in-frame clones and misses some; the assay was immunoSEQ multiplex PCR. The data hold about 84,000 clones, with roughly 88% observed a single time. Timing groups of about 4 and about 12 weeks for second doses were pooled. V lost 3 bases to trimming and J lost 3 bases; unmatched junction nucleotides: 2. The germline gives CDR1 SGHAT, CDR2 FQNNGV. This CDR3 has 14 amino acids. V usage is TRBV11-2 and J usage is TRBJ1-2; 9 bases are shared with TRBD1. The source of this sequence is an adult who received the AZD1222 COVID-19 vaccine. Specimen: peripheral blood, collected 28 days after the second AZD1222 dose. Here the CDR3 DNA reads TGTGCCAGCAGCTTTGACAGGGGGGACTATGGCTACACCTTC. Protein: CASSFDRGDYGYTF.